Here is one TCR beta chain with its context. This CDR3 comprises 12 residues. CDR1 SGHNT and CDR2 YYREEE come from the germline V gene (reference sequence). This record belongs to a study of shared clonotypes between healthy human individuals. The input for sorted-subset replicate PCRs was around 200 ng DNA, around 30,000 T cell genomes. Produced via immunoSEQ multiplex PCR; TCRdb's table is partial and in-frame only. The sample carries 2 million to 3 million clones, 93% recorded once. The origin of this receptor is a man between 18 and 29 years old in good health. Some clones in this sample may be carry-over from other donors' samples. The specimen was naive CD4+ T cells from PBMCs. Subset meaning: CD45RA+ positively selected. The chain combines TRBV5-4 with TRBJ2-5; maybe TRBD1 (6 bases). The DNA end is more similar to TRBJ2-7, so the J call may be wrong. The CDR3 DNA reads TGTGCCAGCAGTCGGGACACCTACGAGCAGTACTTC. Its translation: CASSRDTYEQYF.